The 28 T cell receptor beta chains listed next were all sequenced from one sample in a study of T cells after yellow fever vaccination. From the 5' RACE reads, TCRdb called clonotypes with MiXCR, one entry per CDR3 protein. The data hold about 130,000 distinct CDR3 sequences, with approximately 8.4% observed a single time. This specimen was CD8+ T cells sorted from PBMCs, taken on the day of the yellow fever booster vaccination. The receptor source for this set is a man between 18 and 29 years old who received the YFV17D yellow fever vaccine.

The rearrangement uses TRBV5-1 and TRBJ2-5; 11 nucleotides align to TRBD1. The CDR3 runs 17 residues. V dropped 1 base and J dropped 0; count of bases not matched to a gene: 5. Germline CDR1 reads SGHRS; CDR2 reads YFSETQ. As DNA, the CDR3 is TGCGCCAGCAGCTTGTTAGGACAGGGGGCTTACCAAGAGACCCAGTACTTC. It codes for CASSLLGQGAYQETQYF. Variable domain in full (rest from reference TRBV5-1 and TRBJ2-5): KAGVTQTPRYLIKTRGQQVTLSCSPISGHRSVSWYQQTPGQGLQFLFEYFSETQRNKGNFPGRFSGRQFSNSRSEMNVSTLELGDSALYLCASSLLGQGAYQETQYFGPGTRLLVL.

This clonotype came up a few times. The genes are TRBV7-9 and TRBJ2-2; perhaps TRBD2 as D (6 bases). The length of the CDR3 is 14 residues. The V and J ends lost 4 bases and 6 bases respectively, with 12 bases between them. Per the germline V gene, CDR1 is SEHNR and CDR2 is FQNEAQ (reference sequence). For the CDR3, the DNA is TGTGCCAGCAGCTGGCCGTGGGGGGCCGGGGAGCTGTTTTTT. This translates into CASSWPWGAGELFF.

This clonotype was seen a handful of times. This sequence joins TRBV6-4 and TRBJ2-5; 10 bases agree with TRBD2. The V gene end was trimmed by 6 bases and the J gene end by 2 bases; junction bases not matched to a gene: 6. The germline CDR1 and CDR2 sequences are MRHNA and SNTAGT. The CDR3 has 15 amino acids. The CDR3 loop reads CASSLRAGGQETQYF. Here the CDR3 DNA reads TGTGCCAGCAGCCTCCGAGCGGGGGGGCAAGAGACCCAGTACTTC.

Only a few counts were recorded for this clonotype. The V and J genes are TRBV7-2 and TRBJ1-4; possible D gene TRBD1, 5 bases. The CDR3 is 14 residues long. The germline CDR1 and CDR2 sequences are SGHTA and FQGNSA. V was trimmed by 7 bases and J by 6 bases, leaving 15 bases between them. Written as DNA, the CDR3 is TGTGCCAGCAAGGGAGAGGGGTTGGATGAAAAACTGTTTTTT. Protein sequence: CASKGEGLDEKLFF.

This clonotype has at least ten counts. V and J are TRBV27 and TRBJ1-6; no definite D call. CDR1 is MNHEY and CDR2 is SMNVEV in the germline V gene (reference sequence). The ends were cut back, 4 bases at V and 13 bases at J, with 14 bases in the middle. The CDR3 has 13 amino acids. Written as DNA, the CDR3 is TGTGCCAGCAGTTCCGGGATCGTGGGCCCCCTCCACTTT. Its translation is CASSSGIVGPLHF.

This clonotype was seen repeatedly, ten times or more. V gene TRBV29-1 combines with J gene TRBJ1-1; no clear D gene. The V gene lost 7 bases and the J gene lost 0 bases, with 3 bases spanning the gap. The germline V gene encodes CDR1 SQVTM and CDR2 ANQGSEA. CDR3 size: 10 residues. The CDR3 DNA sequence: TGCAGCGCGGTGAACACTGAAGCTTTCTTT. Amino acid sequence: CSAVNTEAFF.

In its sample, this clonotype was seen a few times. The CDR3 spells CASSPWHSNQPQHF. The CDR3 region has the DNA TGCGCCAGCAGCCCATGGCATAGCAATCAGCCCCAGCATTTT. This chain uses TRBV4-1 with TRBJ1-5; D ambiguous. V shed 4 bases and J shed 0 bases, with 7 bases lying between them. The V gene's germline CDR1 is MGHRA and CDR2 YSYEKL. The CDR3 contains 14 residues.

Many counts were recorded for this clonotype. This chain connects TRBV29-1 to TRBJ1-1; 7 nucleotides align to TRBD1. V was pared by 3 bases and J by 0 bases, with 4 bases of the junction left unmatched. CDR3 length: 14 residues. CDR1 and CDR2 from the germline V gene are SQVTM and ANQGSEA. The chain's CDR3 is CSVEKTGLNTEAFF. The CDR3 DNA sequence: TGCAGCGTTGAGAAGACAGGGTTGAACACTGAAGCTTTCTTT.

This clonotype occurred many times. The CDR3 spells CASSRGWDSVGKNIQYF. The CDR3 DNA sequence: TGTGCCAGCAGCCGTGGGTGGGACAGCGTGGGCAAAAACATTCAGTACTTC. This chain joins TRBV3-1 and TRBJ2-4; TRBD1 aligns across 7 bases. This CDR3 contains 17 residues. The germline V gene has CDR1 LGHDT and CDR2 YNNKEL (reference sequence). The J segment lost 3 bases and the V segment lost 4 bases, leaving 12 bases of the junction unmatched.

This clonotype was observed a handful of times. V gene TRBV28 combines with J gene TRBJ2-1; D is possibly TRBD1 (6 bases). The CDR3 spans 17 residues. V lost 6 bases, J lost 7 bases, and 25 bases lay in between. Germline CDR1 is MDHEN and CDR2 is SYDVKM. For the CDR3, the DNA is TGTGCCAGCAGAACCAAAGAACAGGGTCCGGGACGGAATGAGCAGTTCTTC. It specifies CASRTKEQGPGRNEQFF.

The chain has TRBV7-3 and TRBJ2-2, with TRBD1 matching 11 bases. CDR1 SGHTA and CDR2 FQGTGA come from the germline V gene. V was clipped by 5 bases and J by 0 bases; unmatched bases: 5. The CDR3 runs 17 residues. The CDR3, as DNA: TGTGCCAGCAGCCGTGGGACAGGGGGGCCGAACACCGGGGAGCTGTTTTTT. Its protein product is CASSRGTGGPNTGELFF.

The chain is built from TRBV13 and TRBJ2-3; 13 bases are shared with TRBD2. Germline V lookup: CDR1 PRHDT, CDR2 FYEKMQ (reference sequence). The V segment lost 0 bases and the J segment 0 bases; nucleotides outside the gene matches: 12. This CDR3 spans 21 amino acids. Here the CDR3 DNA reads TGTGCCAGCAGCTTAGGATGGGCTGAACTAGCGGGGGGGGCAAGCACAGATACGCAGTATTTT. Amino acid sequence: CASSLGWAELAGGASTDTQYF. The full variable domain, in which reference TRBV13 and TRBJ2-3 provide the parts outside the CDR3, is AAGVIQSPRHLIKEKRETATLKCYPIPRHDTVYWYQQGPGQDPQFLISFYEKMQSDKGSIPDRFSAQQFSDYHSELNMSSLELGDSALYFCASSLGWAELAGGASTDTQYFGPGTRLTVL.

This clonotype was seen ten or more times. This chain connects TRBV4-1 to TRBJ1-2; TRBD1 is a possible D gene (5 bases). Germline V gene lookup returns CDR1 MGHRA and CDR2 YSYEKL. Trimming stripped 3 bases from V and 2 bases from J, with 13 bases between. This CDR3 comprises 15 residues. The CDR3: CASSQTTESNYGYTF. CDR3 DNA sequence: TGCGCCAGCAGCCAGACGACAGAATCAAACTATGGCTACACCTTC.

Many counts were recorded for this clonotype. The V gene is TRBV28, the J gene TRBJ2-5; possibly TRBD2 for D (5 bases). CDR3 length equals 11 residues. The V end lost 5 bases, the J end lost 12 bases, and 13 bases lay between the germline ends. CDR1 MDHEN and CDR2 SYDVKM come from the germline V gene. The CDR3 sequence: CASSPGLGEYF. DNA for the CDR3: TGTGCCAGCAGTCCCGGACTGGGAGAGTACTTC.

This chain links TRBV4-1 with TRBJ2-7; a weak D match, TRBD2 (5 bases). The CDR3 covers 14 residues. The V and J ends lost 0 bases and 6 bases respectively, with 12 bases between them. Germline V gene data show CDR1 as MGHRA and CDR2 as YSYEKL. In DNA form, the CDR3 reads TGCGCCAGCAGCCAAGAATCTAGCTTCGGCGAGCAGTACTTC. It translates to CASSQESSFGEQYF.

V is TRBV12-3 or TRBV12-4 and J is TRBJ1-4, with 7 bases identical to TRBD1. With 1 base clipped from V and 7 bases from J, the junction kept 6 bases outside the gene matches. CDR3 length: 15 residues. DNA of the CDR3: TGTGCCAGCAGTTTAGAGGTCAGGGGGTCTGAAAAACTGTTTTTT. Translation gives CASSLEVRGSEKLFF.

This clonotype was seen only a few times. The gene calls are TRBV7-9 and TRBJ2-7; D unresolved. The CDR3 consists of 17 residues. CDR1 and CDR2 (germline): SEHNR, FQNEAQ (reference sequence). V lost 1 base, J lost 4 bases, and 20 bases lay in between. The DNA of the CDR3 is TGTGCCAGCAGCTTAGTTTACTTAGGCTTGGGGTTATACGAGCAGTACGTC. Protein product: CASSLVYLGLGLYEQYV.

This clonotype was seen ten or more times. The chain combines TRBV20-1 with TRBJ2-3; D gene ambiguous. CDR1 and CDR2 (germline): DFQATT, SNEGSKA (reference sequence). V lost 3 bases and J 1 base, leaving 11 bases between the germline ends. The CDR3 sequence is 14 residues long. CDR3 coding DNA: TGCAGTGCTAGGTACTCCTTGGGCACAGATACGCAGTATTTT. This sequence encodes CSARYSLGTDTQYF.

The genes are TRBV7-6 and TRBJ2-3; 8 nucleotides line up with TRBD2. The junction had 5 bases not matched to a gene; V was cut back by 1 base and J by 2 bases. The V gene's germline CDR1 is SGHVS and CDR2 FNYEAQ. The CDR3 runs to 16 residues. The CDR3 nucleotides read TGTGCCAGCAGCTTAGGAGTTAGCGGGAACACAGATACGCAGTATTTT. The encoded protein is CASSLGVSGNTDTQYF.

The chain combines TRBV10-3 with TRBJ2-7; the D gene is possibly TRBD1 (6 bases). This CDR3 has 13 residues. Trimming took 7 bases from V and 1 from J, leaving 11 bases between them. CDR1 is ENHRY and CDR2 is SYGVKD in the germline V gene. For the CDR3, the DNA is TGTGCCATCAAGTCAGGGGAGTCCTACGAGCAGTACGTC. Translating gives CAIKSGESYEQYV.

A few counts support this clonotype. CDR3 in amino acids: CASSWERGQDTQYF. The CDR3 bases are TGTGCCAGCAGCTGGGAGCGGGGGCAAGATACGCAGTATTTT. The chain links TRBV11-2 to TRBJ2-3; 8 bases align to TRBD2. The CDR3 contains 14 residues. Unmatched junction bases numbered 5, after V lost 4 bases and J lost 5 bases. The germline V gene has CDR1 SGHAT and CDR2 FQNNGV.

This clonotype has just a few counts. The CDR3 spells CATSDRGGTEAFF. In DNA form, the CDR3 reads TGTGCCACCAGTGACAGGGGAGGAACTGAAGCTTTCTTT. This chain links TRBV24-1 with TRBJ1-1; possible D gene TRBD1, 6 bases. The CDR3 is 13 residues long. Germline V gene lookup returns CDR1 KGHDR and CDR2 SFDVKD. Trimming took 4 bases from V and 5 from J, leaving 10 bases between them.

The table lists this clonotype with a few counts. The J gene is TRBJ1-5, the V gene TRBV19; maybe TRBD1 (5 bases). V dropped 1 base and J dropped 5 bases, with 12 bases sitting between them. The CDR3 has 15 residues. CDR1 is LNHDA and CDR2 is SQIVND in the germline V gene (reference sequence). CDR3 protein: CASSIGQTAYQPQHF. The CDR3, as DNA: TGTGCCAGTAGTATAGGCCAGACAGCCTATCAGCCCCAGCATTTT.

This clonotype has only a few counts. The chain's CDR3 is CASSGRENTEAFF. CDR3 DNA: TGTGCCAGCAGTGGACGGGAGAACACTGAAGCTTTCTTT. The V call is TRBV6-6, the J call TRBJ1-1, with unresolved D. V shed 5 bases and J shed 1 base, with 8 bases lying between them. This CDR3 has 13 amino acids. The germline V gene encodes CDR1 MNHNY and CDR2 SVGAGI (reference sequence).

In its sample, this clonotype was seen a few times. This chain joins TRBV11-2 and TRBJ2-3, with D possibly TRBD1 on 6 matching bases. Germline CDR1 SGHAT, CDR2 FQNNGV. CDR3 size: 15 residues. V was trimmed by 5 bases and J by 1 base, leaving 13 bases between them. CDR3 loop: CASSQARTGTDTQYF. The CDR3 region has the DNA TGTGCCAGCAGCCAGGCCCGGACAGGCACAGATACGCAGTATTTT.

This clonotype was detected ten times or more. The chain has TRBV28 and TRBJ1-2, with 9 positions matching TRBD1. The CDR3 totals 14 residues. V gave up 5 bases and J gave up 4 bases; unmatched junction bases: 5. The germline V gene has CDR1 MDHEN and CDR2 SYDVKM. In DNA form, the CDR3 reads TGTGCCAGCAGTGGACAGGGGAGGACCTATGGCTACACCTTC. This encodes CASSGQGRTYGYTF.

There are many counts of this clonotype. The rearrangement joins TRBV5-1 to TRBJ2-7; D remains ambiguous. V was cut by 1 base and J by 3 bases, with 8 bases left in between. The CDR3 runs 13 residues. Germline V gene sequence: CDR1 SGHRS, CDR2 YFSETQ. In nucleotides, the CDR3 is TGCGCCAGCAGCTTGAGTCAGGTCTACGAGCAGTACTTC. It codes for CASSLSQVYEQYF.

Ten or more counts support this clonotype. The chain employs TRBV20-1 and TRBJ2-1, with TRBD2 identical over 8 bases. The V segment lost 3 bases and the J segment 8 bases; nucleotides outside the gene matches: 9. In germline, CDR1 is DFQATT, CDR2 SNEGSKA (reference sequence). The CDR3 contains 14 residues. CDR3 nucleotides: TGCAGTGCTAGTGGCGGGGGGACACCTGATGAGCAGTTCTTC. Translated, it gives CSASGGGTPDEQFF.